The next 19 T cell receptor beta chains were all read from a single sample in a study of shared clonotypes between healthy human individuals. Clones were sequenced by immunoSEQ multiplex PCR, and TCRdb holds only the in-frame ones, with some missing. The table lists roughly 2.2 million clones, 90% to 95% of them singletons. Sequencing was done on a sample of naive CD4+ T cells from PBMCs. As for subset: CD45RA+ positively selected. The origin of the receptors is a man younger than 35 in good health. Some clones in this sample may be carry-over from other donors' samples.

The chain links TRBV27 to TRBJ2-1; D not certain. This CDR3 comprises 13 residues. The V gene lost 7 bases and the J gene lost 8 bases, with 15 bases spanning the gap. The germline CDR1 and CDR2 sequences are MNHEY and SMNVEV (reference sequence). The DNA for the CDR3 is TGTGCCAGCACTGCACAGCTCGCGGATGAGCAGTTCTTC. Amino acids: CASTAQLADEQFF.

In this sample, this clone turned up once. The J gene is TRBJ1-3, the V gene TRBV6-4; a weak D match, TRBD1 (5 bases). The CDR3 is 17 amino acids. In germline, CDR1 is MRHNA, CDR2 SNTAGT. V lost 6 bases and J 0 bases, leaving 18 bases between the germline ends. The CDR3 spells CASRAGRSFFSGNTIYF. CDR3 bases: TGTGCCAGCAGGGCGGGACGGTCATTTTTCTCTGGAAACACCATATATTTT.

The V call is TRBV28, the J call TRBJ1-2; no reliable D call. The CDR3 has 14 residues. Germline CDR1 and CDR2: MDHEN and SYDVKM. The ends were cut back, 3 bases at V and 5 bases at J, with 13 bases in the middle. DNA of the CDR3: TGTGCCAGCAGTTTCCCAGGAGGACCTTATGGCTACACCTTC. Amino acid sequence: CASSFPGGPYGYTF.

The chain couples TRBV5-1 to TRBJ1-1, with TRBD1 matching over 7 bases. The CDR3 is 14 residues long. The germline CDR1 and CDR2 sequences are SGHRS and YFSETQ. Unmatched junction bases numbered 6, after V lost 7 bases and J lost 0 bases. In DNA, the CDR3 is TGCGCCAGCTCAGGACAGGTTATGAACACTGAAGCTTTCTTT. Translation gives CASSGQVMNTEAFF.

For the CDR3, the DNA is TGTGCCAGTAGTCCTTCGCAGGGTGTGGGGCATTTT. Translated: CASSPSQGVGHF. The chain is built from TRBV19 and TRBJ1-5, with a tentative D call TRBD1 (5 bases). Germline CDR1 and CDR2: LNHDA and SQIVND (reference sequence). CDR3 size: 12 residues. The germline V and J ends were trimmed by 5 bases and 15 bases, with 17 bases remaining between them.

The CDR3 nucleotides are TGTGCCAGCAGTCCTCGGACCATGAACACTGAAGCTTTCTTT. This codes for CASSPRTMNTEAFF. The chain recombines TRBV2 with TRBJ1-1; D not resolved. The CDR3 contains 14 residues. Germline assignment: CDR1 SNHLY and CDR2 FYNNEI. V lost 5 bases to trimming and J lost 0 bases, with 10 bases between them.

This clone is a singleton in its sample. Written as DNA, the CDR3 is TGTGCCAGCAGCTTAAGGACAGTTGAAAAACTGTTTTTT. Translation gives CASSLRTVEKLFF. The chain employs TRBV11-2 and TRBJ1-4; a weak D match, TRBD1 (6 bases). Germline V CDR1 and CDR2: SGHAT, FQNNGV. Trimming stripped 2 bases from V and 7 bases from J, with 8 bases between. This CDR3 region has 13 residues.

A single count supports this clone. The chain employs TRBV10-3 and TRBJ1-2; 7 nucleotides align to TRBD1. This CDR3 is built from 15 residues. Germline V lookup: CDR1 ENHRY, CDR2 SYGVKD. J gave up 5 bases and V 3 bases, and 9 bases lay outside the gene matches. Here the CDR3 reads CAISDYRDRTYGYTF. CDR3 coding DNA: TGTGCCATCAGTGATTACCGGGACAGAACTTATGGCTACACCTTC.

The chain couples TRBV4-3 to TRBJ2-5; TRBD1 agrees at 7 bases. This CDR3 spans 16 amino acids. With 3 bases clipped from V and 4 bases from J, the junction kept 11 bases outside the gene matches. Germline V lookup: CDR1 LGHNA, CDR2 YSLEER. CDR3 loop: CASSHSLNRDRETQYF. The CDR3 nucleotides read TGCGCCAGCAGCCACTCTCTAAACCGGGACAGAGAGACCCAGTACTTC.

This chain uses TRBV30 with TRBJ1-2, with 9 nucleotides matching TRBD1. CDR1 is GTSNPN, CDR2 SVGIG, per germline (reference sequence). Trimming removed 3 bases from V and 1 base from J; junction bases left unmatched: 3. There are 14 residues in the CDR3. Written as DNA, the CDR3 is TGTGCCTGGAGGTTGACAGGGGGTAACTATGGCTACACCTTC. Residues: CAWRLTGGNYGYTF.

The chain joins TRBV7-9 to TRBJ2-6; D call uncertain. CDR1 and CDR2 from the germline V gene are SEHNR and FQNEAQ (reference sequence). The CDR3 spans 19 residues. With 6 bases removed from V and 4 bases from J, the gap between germline ends came to 25 bases. CDR3 residues: CASRSPVNKGPLGANVLTF. DNA of the CDR3: TGTGCCAGCAGATCCCCGGTTAACAAGGGCCCTCTGGGGGCCAACGTCCTGACTTTC.

The CDR3 DNA follows: TGTGCCAGCAGCGCCACTAGAGGAAGTACGCAGTATTTT. It codes for CASSATRGSTQYF. The gene calls are TRBV9 and TRBJ2-3, with D tentatively TRBD2 (5 bases). This CDR3 spans 13 amino acids. V was shortened by 3 bases and J by 8 bases, with 13 bases between the two germline ends. Germline-derived CDR1 and CDR2 are SGDLS and YYNGEE.

On this clone itself: Other DNA sequences in this sample translate to the same CDR3. This chain uses TRBV29-1 with TRBJ2-1; 7 nucleotides line up with TRBD1. Looked up from germline, CDR1 is SQVTM and CDR2 is ANQGSEA. The CDR3 is 13 amino acids. The J segment lost 2 bases and the V segment lost 6 bases, leaving 4 bases of the junction unmatched. The CDR3 spells CSVGQDPYNEQFF. The CDR3 coding sequence is TGCAGCGTCGGACAGGACCCCTACAATGAGCAGTTCTTC.

The CDR3, as DNA: TGTGCCAGCAGCCTTCTCGGAGGGAGCTCCTACAATGAGCAGTTCTTC. It translates to CASSLLGGSSYNEQFF. This chain uses TRBV7-9 with TRBJ2-1, with D possibly matching TRBD2 (6 bases). With 5 bases removed from V and 0 bases from J, the gap between germline ends came to 14 bases. The CDR3 length is 16 residues. CDR1 SEHNR and CDR2 FQNEAQ come from the germline V gene (reference sequence). Combining the CDR3 with reference TRBV7-9 and TRBJ2-1 gives the whole variable domain DTGVSQNPRHKITKRGQNVTFRCDPISEHNRLYWYRQTLGQGPEFLTYFQNEAQLEKSRLLSDRFSAERPKGSFSTLEIQRTEQGDSAMYLCASSLLGGSSYNEQFFGPGTRLTVL.

The rearrangement links TRBV14 to TRBJ2-7; unclear D gene. Germline CDR1 SGHDN, CDR2 FVKESK. V was cut by 0 bases and J by 10 bases, with 10 bases left in between. This CDR3 spans 12 amino acids. CDR3 amino acids: CASSQDPAAQYF. The DNA of the CDR3 is TGTGCCAGCAGCCAAGATCCGGCCGCACAGTACTTC.

The chain employs TRBV12-5 and TRBJ2-3, with 9 nucleotides matching TRBD2. Losses at the gene ends were 6 bases for V and 6 bases for J; bases not matched to a gene: 7. Germline V gene data show CDR1 as LGHNT and CDR2 as FRNRAP. This CDR3 contains 14 residues. CDR3: CASGLAGKSDTQYF. CDR3 sequence (DNA): TGTGCTAGTGGGCTAGCGGGAAAGAGTGATACGCAGTATTTT.

J is TRBJ1-1 and V is TRBV28, with 7 bases lining up with TRBD1. The CDR3 loop spans 16 amino acids. The J segment lost 1 base and the V segment lost 2 bases, leaving 7 bases of the junction unmatched. Germline values: CDR1 MDHEN, CDR2 SYDVKM. Written as DNA, the CDR3 is TGTGCCAGCAGTTTACCCCCGGGACAGAGGAACACTGAAGCTTTCTTT. The encoded protein is CASSLPPGQRNTEAFF.

This sequence joins TRBV2 and TRBJ2-1, with 8 bases that match TRBD1. Germline V gene lookup returns CDR1 SNHLY and CDR2 FYNNEI. The J segment lost 8 bases and the V segment lost 3 bases, leaving 6 bases of the junction unmatched. The CDR3 consists of 14 residues. This CDR3 reads CASSDRGRVDEQFF. CDR3 nucleotides: TGTGCCAGCAGTGACAGGGGGCGCGTGGATGAGCAGTTCTTC.

This sequence joins TRBV2 and TRBJ1-1; the match to TRBD1 covers 10 bases. The V gene end was trimmed by 1 base and the J gene end by 11 bases; junction bases not matched to a gene: 4. There are 13 residues in the CDR3. Germline V gives CDR1 SNHLY, CDR2 FYNNEI. The CDR3 loop is CASSEGEGQGAFF. CDR3 DNA: TGTGCCAGCAGTGAAGGTGAGGGACAGGGGGCTTTCTTT.